This TCR beta chain comes out of a study of molecular identifiers for immune sequencing clone quantification. Library preparation followed earlier protocols using designated TCR primers. TCRdb re-called the PCR reads through MiXCR, storing one row per CDR3 protein. The data contain 300,000 to 350,000 distinct CDR3 sequences, about a fifth of them singletons. This clonotype was counted many times. At one end the junction does not follow the germline gene, possibly because of a read error. The CDR3 is made up of 14 amino acids. Looked up from germline, CDR1 is LGHNA and CDR2 is YSLEER. The clonotype originates from a human donor in good health. Some libraries in this study had Jurkat cell RNA spiked in. Material: naive CD8+ T cells from blood, with Jurkat cell RNA spiked in. The subset denotes: FACS-sorted CD8+CD4-CCR7+CD45RA+ naive T cells. The chain recombines TRBV4-3 with TRBJ2-6; perhaps TRBD1 as D (5 bases). Written as DNA, the CDR3 is TGTGCCAGCAGTCAGGGAACTGGGGCCAACGTCCTGACTTTC. Amino acids: CASSQGTGANVLTF.